This TCR beta chain was identified in a study of blood T cell repertoires in COVID-19. Study at large: Samples taken during acute and convalescent COVID-19 were collected in the United States, Italy and Spain.

Between the trimmed V and J ends, which lost 4 bases and 4 bases, there was a span of 10 bases. CDR1 and CDR2 (germline): MNHGY, SVAAGI. The CDR3 extends over 13 amino acids. Per the authors' pipeline: Estimation of nucleated cell counts was performed using reference gene primer amplification. The protocol was immunoSEQ multiplex PCR, while the TCRdb copy is restricted to in-frame clones and leaves out a portion. That table gives V, J and clone size, and the DNA gave D and trimming. The sample carries 310,000 or so clones, 65% to 90% recorded once. The sequencing input was PBMCs or T cells enriched from blood (not recorded which). This clonotype originated in a woman younger than 30 who had recovered from COVID-19. The V call is TRBV6-9, the J call TRBJ1-2; weak D call: TRBD1 (6 bases). CDR3 DNA sequence: TGTGCCAGCAGTTTACAGGGTCGCTATGGCTACACCTTC. This translates into CASSLQGRYGYTF.